A selection of T cell receptor beta chains follows, all from one sample in a study of beta chain features in type 1 diabetes. TCRdb's table, derived via immunoSEQ multiplex PCR, lists solely in-frame clones and lacks some. The sample carries about 930,000 clones, roughly 16% recorded once. Sequenced input: naive CD4+ T cells from blood. The receptor source for this set is a woman aged 18-35 years in good health. The CDR3 runs from the conserved cysteine through the conserved F or W. The D gene is left open where the match is weak. The size entry is marked missing in some rows and otherwise reads once, few, many or a size class.

once | TRBJ2-1 | TRBV4-2 | TRBD2 | TGTGCCAGCAGCCGCACTAGCGTCAGCTCCTACAATGAGCAGTTCTTC | CASSRTSVSSYNEQFF
- | TRBJ2-5 | TRBV9 | TRBD2 | TGTGCCAGCAGCTCTGGGACTAGTTTAAAGACCCAGTACTTC | CASSSGTSLKTQYF
- | TRBJ2-7 | TRBV6-1 | TRBD2 | TGTGCCAGCAGTGAAGCGGGACTAGCGGGAGAGTTC | CASSEAGLAGEF
- | TRBJ2-7 | TRBV20-1 | - | TGCAGTGCTAGGGTTACCGGGACCCCGTACTTC | CSARVTGTPYF
- | TRBJ2-5 | TRBV7-2 | TRBD2 | TGTGCCAGCAGCATACTAGCGGGAGTAGAGACCCAGTACTTC | CASSILAGVETQYF
- | TRBJ2-2 | TRBV5-1 | - | TGCGCCAGCAGCTTGGCGTCCACCGGGGAGCTGTTTTTT | CASSLASTGELFF
few | TRBJ2-4 | TRBV7-2 | TRBD2 | TGTGCCAGCAGCTTAGCCGGGACTAGCGGGGGAGCCAAAAACATTCAGTACTTC | CASSLAGTSGGAKNIQYF
many | TRBJ1-2 | TRBV10-3 | TRBD1 | TGTGCCATACAGGGGGCTGGCTATGGCTACACCTTC | CAIQGAGYGYTF
few | TRBJ1-3 | TRBV29-1 | - | TGCAGCGTTGTCGGGGGCGCGAAGCTAAACACCATATATTTT | CSVVGGAKLNTIYF
- | TRBJ1-3 | TRBV2 | TRBD1 | TGTGCCAGCAGCGATACGACAGGGCGAAACACCATATATTTT | CASSDTTGRNTIYF
few | TRBJ2-1 | TRBV11-2 | - | TGTGCCAGCAGAGCAATAGGTGTTAGACTGAACAACCGCTACAATGAGCAGTTCTTC | CASRAIGVRLNNRYNEQFF
few | TRBJ2-2 | TRBV29-1 | - | TGCAGCGGTGGACCGGGGACCGGGGAGCTGTTTTTT | CSGGPGTGELFF
few | TRBJ2-1 | TRBV4-3 | - | TGCGCCAGCAGCCAAGATCGGGAGAGGGATGAGCAGTTCTTC | CASSQDRERDEQFF
many | TRBJ1-4 | TRBV21-1 | - | TGTGCCAGCAGCCCAAGCGGGGACAATAATGAAAAACTGTTTTTT | CASSPSGDNNEKLFF
few | TRBJ2-2 | TRBV7-9 | TRBD2 | TGTGCCAGCAGCCCTAGCCTCGGACTAGCGGGAGGGAACACCGGGGAGCTGTTTTTT | CASSPSLGLAGGNTGELFF
- | TRBJ2-1 | TRBV7-2 | TRBD2 | TGTGCCAGCAGCTTGACCAGACTAGCGGGACAATCGAATGAGCAGTTCTTC | CASSLTRLAGQSNEQFF
- | TRBJ1-2 | TRBV6-6 | TRBD1 | TGTGCCAGCAGTTACCTCGGACAGGGGGCAGTTGGCTACACCTTC | CASSYLGQGAVGYTF
few | TRBJ2-7 | TRBV15 | - | TGTGCCACCAGCAGACCGGGAGCGGAAACCTACGAGCAGTACTTC | CATSRPGAETYEQYF
- | TRBJ2-3 | TRBV11-2 | - | TGTGCCAGCAGCTTCATGGGCACAGATACGCAGTATTTT | CASSFMGTDTQYF
- | TRBJ1-1 | TRBV28 | - | TGTGCCAGCAGTTTTAGACAGTCCGGCACTGAAGCTTTCTTT | CASSFRQSGTEAFF
few | TRBJ2-3 | TRBV2 | - | TGTGCCAGCAGTGTGCAGGACTTGAAAACAGATACGCAGTATTTT | CASSVQDLKTDTQYF
- | TRBJ2-7 | TRBV10-2 | TRBD2 | TGCGCCAGCAGACTAGCGGGAGCTTCCGAGCAGTACTTC | CASRLAGASEQYF
- | TRBJ2-7 | TRBV28 | - | TGTGCCAGCAGTGCCGCGTACGAGCAGTACTTC | CASSAAYEQYF
few | TRBJ2-7 | TRBV7-9 | TRBD1 | TGTGCCAGCAGCTTTCTAACAGGGGTAAGCTACGAGCAGTACTTC | CASSFLTGVSYEQYF
- | TRBJ2-7 | TRBV5-1 | - | TGCGCCAGCAGCGTGGGGGGACCCAGGACTAAAAGCTCCTACGAGCAGTACTTC | CASSVGGPRTKSSYEQYF
- | TRBJ1-2 | TRBV4-3 | - | TGCGCCAGCAGCCAAGATCCCGGAATGCCGGGCGGCTACACCTTC | CASSQDPGMPGGYTF
- | TRBJ2-2 | TRBV7-6 | TRBD2 | TGTGCCAGTCGACCCCCGGGACTAGCGGCCATGAACACCGGGGAGCTGTTTTTT | CASRPPGLAAMNTGELFF
few | TRBJ2-5 | TRBV28 | - | TGTGCCAGCAGCCAACACGGCCGGTACCAAGAGACCCAGTACTTC | CASSQHGRYQETQYF
few | TRBJ1-3 | TRBV7-9 | - | TGTGCCAGCAGCAGTCCCCCGGGGACACGCAGCTCTGGAAACACCATATATTTT | CASSSPPGTRSSGNTIYF
- | TRBJ2-2 | TRBV7-3 | - | TGTGCCAGCAGCGCCAATAGCTTTTCGAACACCGGGGAGCTGTTTTTT | CASSANSFSNTGELFF
few | TRBJ1-1 | TRBV7-2 | - | TGTGCCAGCAGCTTAGGAGGGGAGAACACTGAAGCTTTCTTT | CASSLGGENTEAFF
- | TRBJ2-7 | TRBV15 | - | TGTGCCACCAGCTGGGTGCGGGACTCAAGTTCCTACGAGCAGTACTTC | CATSWVRDSSSYEQYF
many | TRBJ2-2 | TRBV7-9 | - | TGTGCCAGCAGCTTAAGGAGGACCGGGGAGCTGTTTTTT | CASSLRRTGELFF
- | TRBJ2-2 | TRBV10-3 | - | TGTGCCATCAGCCTGGACAGTGCGGGGGCCGGGGAGCTGTTTTTT | CAISLDSAGAGELFF
- | TRBJ2-7 | TRBV7-9 | TRBD1 | TGTGCCAGCAGCTTAAAGGGACAGGGTTCCGAGCAGTACTTC | CASSLKGQGSEQYF
few | TRBJ2-3 | TRBV7-9 | - | TGTGCCAGCAGCAAAGTCCCAAGCACAGATACGCAGTATTTT | CASSKVPSTDTQYF
few | TRBJ2-1 | TRBV29-1 | TRBD2 | TGCAGCGTTAGGGCTGGGACTAGCGGGAGCTCCTACAATGAGCAGTTCTTC | CSVRAGTSGSSYNEQFF
- | TRBJ2-6 | TRBV7-3 | - | TGTGCCAGCAGCTTAACTAGCGGAACTGGGGCCAACGTCCTGACTTTC | CASSLTSGTGANVLTF
- | TRBJ2-7 | TRBV19 | TRBD1 | TGTGCCAGTAGTCTCCGGGACAGAGAAACCTACGAGCAGTACTTC | CASSLRDRETYEQYF
- | TRBJ2-7 | TRBV7-2 | TRBD2 | TGCGCCAGCAGCCAAGGGACTAGCGGAATTTACGAGCAGTACTTC | CASSQGTSGIYEQYF
few | TRBJ1-5 | TRBV28 | - | TGTGCCAGCAACTTGGACACCTTGGGGTATCAGCCCCAGCATTTT | CASNLDTLGYQPQHF
- | TRBJ2-5 | TRBV18 | - | TGTGCCAGCTCACCGAATGATAGGAGGGGACAAGAGACCCAGTACTTC | CASSPNDRRGQETQYF
few | TRBJ2-7 | TRBV6-6 | - | TGTGCCAGCAGGCCATGGACAGACGCCTACGAGCAGTACTTC | CASRPWTDAYEQYF
- | TRBJ2-5 | TRBV28 | TRBD1 | TGTGCCAGCAGTTTAACAGGGGGAGGAGAGACCCAGTACTTC | CASSLTGGGETQYF
- | TRBJ1-2 | TRBV19 | - | TGTGCCAGTAGTATGAGACCCGACTATGGCTACACCTTC | CASSMRPDYGYTF